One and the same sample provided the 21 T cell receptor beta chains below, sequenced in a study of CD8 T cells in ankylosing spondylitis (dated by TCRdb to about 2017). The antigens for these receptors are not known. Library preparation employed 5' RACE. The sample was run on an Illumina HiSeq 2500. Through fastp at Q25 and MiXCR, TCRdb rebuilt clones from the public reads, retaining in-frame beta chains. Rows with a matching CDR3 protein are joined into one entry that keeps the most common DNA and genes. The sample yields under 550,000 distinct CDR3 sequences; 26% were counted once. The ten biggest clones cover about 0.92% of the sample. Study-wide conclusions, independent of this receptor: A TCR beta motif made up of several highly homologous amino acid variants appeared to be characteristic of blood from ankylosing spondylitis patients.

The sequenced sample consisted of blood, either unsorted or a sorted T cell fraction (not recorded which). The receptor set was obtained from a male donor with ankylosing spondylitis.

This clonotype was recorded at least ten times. The DNA for the CDR3 is TGTGCCAGCAGTTTGAGAAATAGCAATCAGCCCCAGCATTTT. As protein: CASSLRNSNQPQHF. The gene calls are TRBV12-3 or TRBV12-4 and TRBJ1-5, with D hard to call. The CDR3 runs 14 residues. V dropped 3 bases and J dropped 0 bases, with 6 bases sitting between them.

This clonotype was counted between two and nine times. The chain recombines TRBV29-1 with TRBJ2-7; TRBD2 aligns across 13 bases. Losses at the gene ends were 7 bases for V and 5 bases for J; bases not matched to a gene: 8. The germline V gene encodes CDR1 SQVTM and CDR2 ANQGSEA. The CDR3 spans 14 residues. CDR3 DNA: TGCAGCGCCCGGACTAGCGGGAGAGGCGACGAGCAGTACTTC. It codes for CSARTSGRGDEQYF.

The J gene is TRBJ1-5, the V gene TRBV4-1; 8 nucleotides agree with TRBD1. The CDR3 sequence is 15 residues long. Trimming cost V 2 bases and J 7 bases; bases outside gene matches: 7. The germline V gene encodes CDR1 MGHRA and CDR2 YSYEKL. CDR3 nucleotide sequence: TGCGCCAGCAGCCAACGACAGGGGCAAGGCCAGCCCCAGCATTTT. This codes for CASSQRQGQGQPQHF.

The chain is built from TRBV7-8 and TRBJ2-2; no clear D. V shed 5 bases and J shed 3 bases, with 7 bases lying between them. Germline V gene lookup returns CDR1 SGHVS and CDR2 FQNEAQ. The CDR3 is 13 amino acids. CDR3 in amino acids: CASSQQYTGELFF. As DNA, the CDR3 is TGTGCCAGCAGCCAACAGTACACCGGGGAGCTGTTTTTT.

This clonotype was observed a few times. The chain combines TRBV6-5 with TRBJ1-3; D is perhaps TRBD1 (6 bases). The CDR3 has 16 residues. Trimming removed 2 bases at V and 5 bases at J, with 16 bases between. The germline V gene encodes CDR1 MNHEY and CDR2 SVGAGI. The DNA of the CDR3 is TGTGCCAGCAGTTACGGCGGGGGCATCGGCCGAAACACCATATATTTT. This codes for CASSYGGGIGRNTIYF.

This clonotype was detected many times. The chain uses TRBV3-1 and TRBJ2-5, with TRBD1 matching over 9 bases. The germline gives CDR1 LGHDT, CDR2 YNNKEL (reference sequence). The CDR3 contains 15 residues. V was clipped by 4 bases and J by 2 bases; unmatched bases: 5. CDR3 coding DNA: TGTGCCAGCAGCCTCGGACAGGGGATACAAGAGACCCAGTACTTC. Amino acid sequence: CASSLGQGIQETQYF.

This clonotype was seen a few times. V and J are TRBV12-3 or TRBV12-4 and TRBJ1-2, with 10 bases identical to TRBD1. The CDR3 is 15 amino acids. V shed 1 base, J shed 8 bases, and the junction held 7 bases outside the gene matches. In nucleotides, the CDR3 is TGTGCCAGCAGTTTAGGGACAGGGGGGGATCGAGGCTACACCTTC. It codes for CASSLGTGGDRGYTF.

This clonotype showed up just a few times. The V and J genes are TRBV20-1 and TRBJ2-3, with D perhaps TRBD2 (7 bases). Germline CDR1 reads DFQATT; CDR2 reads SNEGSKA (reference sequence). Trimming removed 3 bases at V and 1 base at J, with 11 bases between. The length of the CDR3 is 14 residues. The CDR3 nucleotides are TGCAGTGCTAGGGGGGGGCCGGGCACAGATACGCAGTATTTT. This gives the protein CSARGGPGTDTQYF.

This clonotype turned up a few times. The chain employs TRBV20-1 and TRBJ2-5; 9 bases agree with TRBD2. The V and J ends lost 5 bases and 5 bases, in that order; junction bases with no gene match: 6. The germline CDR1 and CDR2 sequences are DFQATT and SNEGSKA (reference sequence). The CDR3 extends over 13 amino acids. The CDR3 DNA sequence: TGCAGTGCTGATATAGCGGGAGCCGAGACCCAGTACTTC. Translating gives CSADIAGAETQYF.

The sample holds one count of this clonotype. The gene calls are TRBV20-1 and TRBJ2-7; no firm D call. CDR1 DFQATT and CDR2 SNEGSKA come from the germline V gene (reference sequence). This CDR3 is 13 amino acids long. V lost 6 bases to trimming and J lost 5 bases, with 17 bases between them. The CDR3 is CSATRAVSHEQYF. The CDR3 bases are TGCAGTGCGACCCGGGCGGTGTCTCACGAGCAGTACTTC.

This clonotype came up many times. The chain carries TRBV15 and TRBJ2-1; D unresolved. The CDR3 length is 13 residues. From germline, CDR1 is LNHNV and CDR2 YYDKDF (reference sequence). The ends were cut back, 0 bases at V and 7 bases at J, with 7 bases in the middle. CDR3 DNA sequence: TGTGCCACCAGCAGAGATTTTTTGAATGAGCAGTTCTTC. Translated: CATSRDFLNEQFF.

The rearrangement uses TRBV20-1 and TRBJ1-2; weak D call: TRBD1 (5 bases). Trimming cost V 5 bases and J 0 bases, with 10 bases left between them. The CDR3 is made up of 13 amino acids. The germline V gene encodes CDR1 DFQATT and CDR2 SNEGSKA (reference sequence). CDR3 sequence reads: CSAGGGPNYGYTF. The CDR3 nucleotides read TGCAGTGCTGGCGGGGGACCTAACTATGGCTACACCTTC.

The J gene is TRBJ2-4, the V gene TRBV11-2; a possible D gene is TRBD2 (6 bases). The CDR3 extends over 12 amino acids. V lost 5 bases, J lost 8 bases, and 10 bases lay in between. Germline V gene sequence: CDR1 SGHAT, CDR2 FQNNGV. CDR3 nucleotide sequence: TGTGCCAGCAGCCCCGGAGGGGACATTCAGTACTTC. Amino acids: CASSPGGDIQYF.

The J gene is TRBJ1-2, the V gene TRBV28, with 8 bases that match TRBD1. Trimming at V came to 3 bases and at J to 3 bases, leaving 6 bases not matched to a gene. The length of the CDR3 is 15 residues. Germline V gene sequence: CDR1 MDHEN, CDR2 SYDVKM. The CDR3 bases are TGTGCCAGCAGTTTTCCCGGACAGGGCGACTATGGCTACACCTTC. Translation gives CASSFPGQGDYGYTF.

CDR3 sequence (DNA): TGCGCCAGCAGCTTGGAATCTAGCGGGACCTCAGATACGCAGTATTTT. This codes for CASSLESSGTSDTQYF. The J gene is TRBJ2-3, the V gene TRBV5-1; 9 bases line up with TRBD2. This CDR3 spans 16 amino acids. V lost 0 bases and J lost 4; bases outside the gene matches: 6. Germline V lookup: CDR1 SGHRS, CDR2 YFSETQ.

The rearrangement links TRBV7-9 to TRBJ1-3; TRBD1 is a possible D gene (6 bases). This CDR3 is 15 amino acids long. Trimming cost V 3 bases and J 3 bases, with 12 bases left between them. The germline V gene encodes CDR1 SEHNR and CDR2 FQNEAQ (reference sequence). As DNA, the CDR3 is TGTGCCAGCAGCTTTGTCACAGGGTTTGGAAACACCATATATTTT. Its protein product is CASSFVTGFGNTIYF.

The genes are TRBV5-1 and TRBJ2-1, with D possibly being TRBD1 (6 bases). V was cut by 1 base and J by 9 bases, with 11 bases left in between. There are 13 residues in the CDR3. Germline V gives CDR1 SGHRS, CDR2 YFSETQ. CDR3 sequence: CASSLYLGGEQFF. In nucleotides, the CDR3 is TGCGCCAGCAGCTTGTACCTAGGGGGTGAGCAGTTCTTC.

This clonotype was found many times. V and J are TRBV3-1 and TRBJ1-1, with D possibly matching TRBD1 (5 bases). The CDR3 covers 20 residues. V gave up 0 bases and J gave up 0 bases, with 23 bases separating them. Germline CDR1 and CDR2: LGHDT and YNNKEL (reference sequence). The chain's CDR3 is CASSQDSRVSGGKVNTEAFF. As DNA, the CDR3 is TGTGCCAGCAGCCAAGATTCTAGGGTCTCGGGGGGAAAGGTGAACACTGAAGCTTTCTTT.

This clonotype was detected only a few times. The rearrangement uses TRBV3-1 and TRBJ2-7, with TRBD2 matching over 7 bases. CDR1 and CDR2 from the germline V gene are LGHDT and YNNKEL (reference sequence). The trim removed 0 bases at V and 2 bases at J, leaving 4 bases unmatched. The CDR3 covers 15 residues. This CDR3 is CASSQDHSGAYEQYF. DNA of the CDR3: TGTGCCAGCAGCCAAGACCACAGCGGGGCCTACGAGCAGTACTTC.

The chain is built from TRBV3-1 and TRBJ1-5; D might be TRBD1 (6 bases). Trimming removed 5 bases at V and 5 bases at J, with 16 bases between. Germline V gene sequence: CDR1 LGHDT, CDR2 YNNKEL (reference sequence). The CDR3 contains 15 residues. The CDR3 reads CASSMGGRPDQPQHF. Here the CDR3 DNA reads TGTGCCAGCAGCATGGGGGGGCGTCCGGATCAGCCCCAGCATTTT.

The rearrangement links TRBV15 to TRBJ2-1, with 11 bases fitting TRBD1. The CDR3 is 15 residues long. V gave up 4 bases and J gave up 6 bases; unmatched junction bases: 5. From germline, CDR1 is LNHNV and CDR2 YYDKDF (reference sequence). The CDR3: CATSKGTGGGNEQFF. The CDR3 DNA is TGTGCCACCAGCAAAGGGACAGGGGGGGGCAATGAGCAGTTCTTC.